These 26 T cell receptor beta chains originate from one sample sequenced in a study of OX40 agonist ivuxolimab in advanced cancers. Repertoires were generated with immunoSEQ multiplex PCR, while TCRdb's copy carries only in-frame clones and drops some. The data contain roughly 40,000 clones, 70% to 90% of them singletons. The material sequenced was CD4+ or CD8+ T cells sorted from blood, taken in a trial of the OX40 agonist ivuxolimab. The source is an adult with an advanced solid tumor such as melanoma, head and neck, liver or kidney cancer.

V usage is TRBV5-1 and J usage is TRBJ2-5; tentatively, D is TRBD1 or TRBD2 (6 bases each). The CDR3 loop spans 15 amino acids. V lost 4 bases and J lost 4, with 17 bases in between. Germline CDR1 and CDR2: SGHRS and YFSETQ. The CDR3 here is CASSTGGHFSETQYF. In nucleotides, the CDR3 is TGCGCCAGCAGCACCGGGGGACACTTCTCAGAGACCCAGTACTTC.

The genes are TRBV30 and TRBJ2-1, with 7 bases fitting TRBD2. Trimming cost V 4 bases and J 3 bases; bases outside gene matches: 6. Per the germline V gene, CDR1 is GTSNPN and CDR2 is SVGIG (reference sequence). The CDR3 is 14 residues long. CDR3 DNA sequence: TGTGCCTGGAACCGCGGGAGCCTCTACAATGAGCAGTTCTTC. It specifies CAWNRGSLYNEQFF. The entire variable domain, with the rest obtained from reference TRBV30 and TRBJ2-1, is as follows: SQTIHQWPATLVQPVGSPLSLECTVEGTSNPNLYWYRQAAGRGLQLLFYSVGIGQISSEVPQNLSASRPQDRQFILSSKKLLLSDSGFYLCAWNRGSLYNEQFFGPGTRLTVL.

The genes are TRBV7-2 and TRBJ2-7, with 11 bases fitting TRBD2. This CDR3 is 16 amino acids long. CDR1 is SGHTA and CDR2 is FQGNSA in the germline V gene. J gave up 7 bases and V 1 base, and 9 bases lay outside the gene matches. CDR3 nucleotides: TGTGCCAGCAGCTTAGAGGGGACTAGCGGCCGTTGGGAGCAGTACTTC. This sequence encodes CASSLEGTSGRWEQYF.

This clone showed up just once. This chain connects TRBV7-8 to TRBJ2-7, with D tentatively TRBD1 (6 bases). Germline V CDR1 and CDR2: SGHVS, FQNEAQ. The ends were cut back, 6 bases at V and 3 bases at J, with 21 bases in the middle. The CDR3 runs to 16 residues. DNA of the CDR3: TGTGCCAGCAGACCACCCCAGGGGCCGAGGGACTACGAGCAGTACTTC. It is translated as CASRPPQGPRDYEQYF.

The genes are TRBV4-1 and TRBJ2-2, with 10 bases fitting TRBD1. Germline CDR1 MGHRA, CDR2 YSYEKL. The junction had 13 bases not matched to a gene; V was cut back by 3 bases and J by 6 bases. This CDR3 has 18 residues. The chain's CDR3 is CASSHPGGQGRVAGELFF. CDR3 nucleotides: TGCGCCAGCAGCCACCCAGGGGGACAGGGGAGGGTGGCCGGGGAGCTGTTTTTT.

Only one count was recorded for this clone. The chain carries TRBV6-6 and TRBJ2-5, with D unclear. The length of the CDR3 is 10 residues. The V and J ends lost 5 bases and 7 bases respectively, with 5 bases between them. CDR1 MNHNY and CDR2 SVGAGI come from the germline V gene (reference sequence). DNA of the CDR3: TGTGCCAGCAGTCTTGGGACCCAGTACTTC. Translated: CASSLGTQYF.

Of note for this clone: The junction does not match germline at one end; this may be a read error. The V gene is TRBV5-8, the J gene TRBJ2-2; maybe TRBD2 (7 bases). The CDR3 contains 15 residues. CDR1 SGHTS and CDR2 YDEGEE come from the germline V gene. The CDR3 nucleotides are TGTGCCAGCAACTTGAGGGGGGGACAAGCCGGGGAGCTGTTTTTT. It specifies CASNLRGGQAGELFF.

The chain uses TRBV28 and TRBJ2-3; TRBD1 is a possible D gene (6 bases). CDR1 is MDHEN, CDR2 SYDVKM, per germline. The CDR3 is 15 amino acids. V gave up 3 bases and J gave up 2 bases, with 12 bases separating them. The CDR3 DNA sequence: TGTGCCAGCAGTTTGGGGACATATTACACAGATACGCAGTATTTT. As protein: CASSLGTYYTDTQYF. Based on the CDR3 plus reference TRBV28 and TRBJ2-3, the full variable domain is DVKVTQSSRYLVKRTGEKVFLECVQDMDHENMFWYRQDPGLGLRLIYFSYDVKMKEKGDIPEGYSVSREKKERFSLILESASTNQTSMYLCASSLGTYYTDTQYFGPGTRLTVL.

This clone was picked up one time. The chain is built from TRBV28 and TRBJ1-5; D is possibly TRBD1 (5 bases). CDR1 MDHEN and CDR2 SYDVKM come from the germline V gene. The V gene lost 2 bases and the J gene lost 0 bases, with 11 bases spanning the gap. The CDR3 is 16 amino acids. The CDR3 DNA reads TGTGCCAGCAGTTTACAGGGAAGTCGTAGCAATCAGCCCCAGCATTTT. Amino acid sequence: CASSLQGSRSNQPQHF.

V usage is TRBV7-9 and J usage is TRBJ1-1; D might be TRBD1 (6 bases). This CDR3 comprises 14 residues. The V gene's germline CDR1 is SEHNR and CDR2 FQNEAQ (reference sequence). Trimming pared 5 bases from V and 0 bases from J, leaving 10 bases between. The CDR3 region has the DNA TGTGCCAGCAGCCCCAGGGGAATGAACACTGAAGCTTTCTTT. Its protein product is CASSPRGMNTEAFF. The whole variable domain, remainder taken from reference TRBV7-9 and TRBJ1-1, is DTGVSQNPRHKITKRGQNVTFRCDPISEHNRLYWYRQTLGQGPEFLTYFQNEAQLEKSRLLSDRFSAERPKGSFSTLEIQRTEQGDSAMYLCASSPRGMNTEAFFGQGTRLTVV.

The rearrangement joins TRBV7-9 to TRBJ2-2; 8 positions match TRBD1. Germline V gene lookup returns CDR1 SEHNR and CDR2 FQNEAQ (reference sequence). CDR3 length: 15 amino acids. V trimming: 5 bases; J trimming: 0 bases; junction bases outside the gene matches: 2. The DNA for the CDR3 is TGTGCCAGCAGCCGGACAGGGACGAACACCGGGGAGCTGTTTTTT. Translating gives CASSRTGTNTGELFF.

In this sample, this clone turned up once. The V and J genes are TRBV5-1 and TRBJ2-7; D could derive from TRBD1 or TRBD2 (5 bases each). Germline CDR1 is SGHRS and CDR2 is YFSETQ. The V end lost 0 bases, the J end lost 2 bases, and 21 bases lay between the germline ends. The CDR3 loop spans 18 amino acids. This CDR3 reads CASSLGDRCRGSTYEQYF. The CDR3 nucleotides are TGCGCCAGCAGCTTGGGGGACCGATGTCGGGGCTCCACCTACGAGCAGTACTTC.

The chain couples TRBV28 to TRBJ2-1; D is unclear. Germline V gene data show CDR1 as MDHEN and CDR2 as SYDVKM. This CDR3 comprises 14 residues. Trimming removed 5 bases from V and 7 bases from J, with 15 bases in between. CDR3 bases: TGTGCCAGCAGTCCCCTCTCTAGTGGAAATGAGCAGTTCTTC. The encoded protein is CASSPLSSGNEQFF. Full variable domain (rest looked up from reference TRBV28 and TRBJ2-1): DVKVTQSSRYLVKRTGEKVFLECVQDMDHENMFWYRQDPGLGLRLIYFSYDVKMKEKGDIPEGYSVSREKKERFSLILESASTNQTSMYLCASSPLSSGNEQFFGPGTRLTVL.

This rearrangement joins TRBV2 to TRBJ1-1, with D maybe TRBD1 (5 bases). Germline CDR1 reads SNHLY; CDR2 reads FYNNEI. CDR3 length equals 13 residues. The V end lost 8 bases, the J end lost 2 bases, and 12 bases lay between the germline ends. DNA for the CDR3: TGTGCCAGCCGGGGCTCAATAAACACTGAAGCTTTCTTT. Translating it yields CASRGSINTEAFF. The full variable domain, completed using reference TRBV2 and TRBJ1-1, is EPEVTQTPSHQVTQMGQEVILRCVPISNHLYFYWYRQILGQKVEFLVSFYNNEISEKSEIFDDQFSVERPDGSNFTLKIRSTKLEDSAMYFCASRGSINTEAFFGQGTRLTVV.

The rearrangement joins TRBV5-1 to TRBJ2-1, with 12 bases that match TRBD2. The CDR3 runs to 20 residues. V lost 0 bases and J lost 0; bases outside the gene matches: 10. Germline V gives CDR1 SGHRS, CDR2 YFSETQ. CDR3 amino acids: CASSLAFGLTSGSSYNEQFF. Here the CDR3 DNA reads TGCGCCAGCAGCTTGGCGTTTGGGTTGACTAGCGGGAGCTCCTACAATGAGCAGTTCTTC. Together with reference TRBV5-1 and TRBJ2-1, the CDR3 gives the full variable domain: KAGVTQTPRYLIKTRGQQVTLSCSPISGHRSVSWYQQTPGQGLQFLFEYFSETQRNKGNFPGRFSGRQFSNSRSEMNVSTLELGDSALYLCASSLAFGLTSGSSYNEQFFGPGTRLTVL.

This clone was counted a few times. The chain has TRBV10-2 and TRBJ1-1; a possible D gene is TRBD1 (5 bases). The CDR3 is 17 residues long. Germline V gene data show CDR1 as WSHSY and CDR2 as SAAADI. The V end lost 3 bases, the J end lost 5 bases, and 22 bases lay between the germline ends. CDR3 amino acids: CASSDVRLWQGLTEAFF. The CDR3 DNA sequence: TGCGCCAGCAGTGACGTTCGCCTGTGGCAGGGACTGACTGAAGCTTTCTTT.

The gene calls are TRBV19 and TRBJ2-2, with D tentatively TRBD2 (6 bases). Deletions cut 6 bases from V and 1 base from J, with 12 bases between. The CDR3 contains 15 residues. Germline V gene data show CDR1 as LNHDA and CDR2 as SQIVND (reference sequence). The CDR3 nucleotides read TGTGCCAGTAGGTACCGGGGGAGGAACACCGGGGAGCTGTTTTTT. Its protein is CASRYRGRNTGELFF. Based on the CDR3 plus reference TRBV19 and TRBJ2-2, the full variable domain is DGGITQSPKYLFRKEGQNVTLSCEQNLNHDAMYWYRQDPGQGLRLIYYSQIVNDFQKGDIAEGYSVSREKKESFPLTVTSAQKNPTAFYLCASRYRGRNTGELFFGEGSRLTVL.

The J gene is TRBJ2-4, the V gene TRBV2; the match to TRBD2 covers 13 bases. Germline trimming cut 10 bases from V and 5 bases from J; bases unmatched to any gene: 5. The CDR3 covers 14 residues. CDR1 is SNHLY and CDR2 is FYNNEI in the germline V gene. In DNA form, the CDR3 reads TGTGCCACCAGACTAGCGGGAGGTCAAAACATTCAGTACTTC. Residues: CATRLAGGQNIQYF.

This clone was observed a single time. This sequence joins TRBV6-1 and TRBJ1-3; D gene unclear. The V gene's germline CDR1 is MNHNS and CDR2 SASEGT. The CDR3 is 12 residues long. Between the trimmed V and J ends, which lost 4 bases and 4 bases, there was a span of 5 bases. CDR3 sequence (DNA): TGTGCCAGCAGTGTCATCGGAAACACCATATATTTT. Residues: CASSVIGNTIYF.

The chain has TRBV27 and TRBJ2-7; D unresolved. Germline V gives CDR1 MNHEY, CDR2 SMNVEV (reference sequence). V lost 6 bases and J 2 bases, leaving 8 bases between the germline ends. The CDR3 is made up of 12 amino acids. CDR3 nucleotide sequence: TGTGCCAGCAGGGACCAAGCCTACGAGCAGTACTTC. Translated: CASRDQAYEQYF.

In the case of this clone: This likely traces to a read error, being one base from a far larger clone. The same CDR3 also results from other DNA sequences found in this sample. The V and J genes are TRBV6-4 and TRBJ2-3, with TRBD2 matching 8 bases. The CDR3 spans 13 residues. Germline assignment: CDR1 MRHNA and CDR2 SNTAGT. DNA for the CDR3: TGTGCCAGCGGACTAGCAGAAACAGATACGCAGTACTTT. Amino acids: CASGLAETDTQYF.

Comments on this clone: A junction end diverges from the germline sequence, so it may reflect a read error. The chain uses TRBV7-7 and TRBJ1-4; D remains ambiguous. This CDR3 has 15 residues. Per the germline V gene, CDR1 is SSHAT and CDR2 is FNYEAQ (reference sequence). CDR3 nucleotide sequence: TGTGCTAGCATCATTCTGCTGACTCCTCAGGAAAAACTGTTTTTT. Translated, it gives CASIILLTPQEKLFF.

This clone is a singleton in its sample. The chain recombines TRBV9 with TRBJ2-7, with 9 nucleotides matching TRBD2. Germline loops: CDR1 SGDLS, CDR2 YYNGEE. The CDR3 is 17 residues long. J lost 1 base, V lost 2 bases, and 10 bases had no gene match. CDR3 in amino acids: CASSVGVGTSISYEQYF. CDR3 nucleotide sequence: TGTGCCAGCAGCGTGGGGGTCGGGACTAGCATTTCCTACGAGCAGTACTTC.

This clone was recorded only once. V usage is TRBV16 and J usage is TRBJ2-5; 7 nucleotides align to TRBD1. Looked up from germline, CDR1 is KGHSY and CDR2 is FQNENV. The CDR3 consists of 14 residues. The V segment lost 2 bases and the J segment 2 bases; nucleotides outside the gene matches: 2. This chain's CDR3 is CASSQRDRQETQYF. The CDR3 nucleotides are TGTGCCAGCAGCCAACGGGACAGACAAGAGACCCAGTACTTC.

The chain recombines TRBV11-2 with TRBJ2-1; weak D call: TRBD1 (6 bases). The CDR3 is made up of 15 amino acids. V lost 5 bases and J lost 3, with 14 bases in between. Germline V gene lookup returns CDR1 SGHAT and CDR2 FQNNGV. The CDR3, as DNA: TGTGCCAGCAGCATAAGACAGGCCCGCTACAATGAGCAGTTCTTC. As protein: CASSIRQARYNEQFF. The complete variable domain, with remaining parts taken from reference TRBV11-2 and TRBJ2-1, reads EAGVAQSPRYKIIEKRQSVAFWCNPISGHATLYWYQQILGQGPKLLIQFQNNGVVDDSQLPKDRFSAERLKGVDSTLKIQPAKLEDSAVYLCASSIRQARYNEQFFGPGTRLTVL.

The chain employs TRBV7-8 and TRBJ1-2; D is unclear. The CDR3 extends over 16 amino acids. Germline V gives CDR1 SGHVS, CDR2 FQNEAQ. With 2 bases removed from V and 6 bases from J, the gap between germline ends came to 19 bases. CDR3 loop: CASSLQGGIPSNGYTF. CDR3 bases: TGTGCCAGCAGCTTACAAGGCGGGATCCCGTCTAATGGCTACACCTTC.